Described below is a single TCR beta chain sequence and its context. A single heparinised blood sample, averaging about 100 mL, was obtained per donor. The data are from a study of beta chain features in type 1 diabetes. Expressed TCRB transcripts were sequenced because the isolated RNA had all been reverse transcribed beforehand. Using immunoSEQ multiplex PCR, the repertoire was profiled, and TCRdb retains in-frame clones only, with some absent. The table includes about 140,000 clones, roughly 10% detected once. V gave up 0 bases and J gave up 4 bases; unmatched junction bases: 5. The germline V gene encodes CDR1 LGHNA and CDR2 YSLEER. This CDR3 is 16 amino acids long.

The V call is TRBV4-3, the J call TRBJ2-5; TRBD1 matches 10 bases. Source material: central memory CD4+ T cells from blood. The TCR originated in a woman between 40 and 55 years old in good health. CDR3 coding DNA: TGCGCCAGCAGCCAAGAAACGGGACAGGGGTTAGAGACCCAGTACTTC. Amino acid sequence: CASSQETGQGLETQYF.